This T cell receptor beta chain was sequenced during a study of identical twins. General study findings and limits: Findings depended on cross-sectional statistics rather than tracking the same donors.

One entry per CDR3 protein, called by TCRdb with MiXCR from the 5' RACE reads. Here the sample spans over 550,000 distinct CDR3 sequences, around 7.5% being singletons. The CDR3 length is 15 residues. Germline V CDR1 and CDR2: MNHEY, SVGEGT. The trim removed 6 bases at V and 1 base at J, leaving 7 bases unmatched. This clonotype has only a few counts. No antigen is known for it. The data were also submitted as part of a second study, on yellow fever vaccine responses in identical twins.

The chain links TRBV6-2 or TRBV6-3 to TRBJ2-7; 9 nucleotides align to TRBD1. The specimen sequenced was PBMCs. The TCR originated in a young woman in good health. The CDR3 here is CASRTTGGESYEQYV. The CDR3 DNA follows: TGTGCCAGCAGGACCACAGGGGGCGAATCCTACGAGCAGTACGTC.